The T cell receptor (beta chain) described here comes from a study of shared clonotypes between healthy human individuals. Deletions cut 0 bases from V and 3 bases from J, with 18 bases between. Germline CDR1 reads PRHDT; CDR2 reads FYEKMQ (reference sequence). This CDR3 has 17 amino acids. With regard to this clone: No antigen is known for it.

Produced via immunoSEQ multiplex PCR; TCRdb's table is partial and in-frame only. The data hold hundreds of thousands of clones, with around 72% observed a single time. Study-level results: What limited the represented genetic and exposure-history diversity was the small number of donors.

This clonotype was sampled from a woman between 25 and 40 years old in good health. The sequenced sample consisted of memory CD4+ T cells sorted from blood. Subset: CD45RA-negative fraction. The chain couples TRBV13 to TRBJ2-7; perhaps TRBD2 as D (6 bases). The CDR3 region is CASSLGRGGTGIYEQYF. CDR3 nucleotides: TGTGCCAGCAGCTTAGGCCGAGGCGGGACCGGTATCTACGAGCAGTACTTC.